This entry lists 7 T cell receptor beta chains sequenced from one sample in a study of OX40 agonist ivuxolimab in advanced cancers. Library preparation used the immunoSEQ multiplex PCR assay. This is the immuneACCESS table as TCRdb keeps it, with only in-frame sequences that have V and J called. A part of the clones is gone; compared with another copy, unresolved V genes explain less than half, and the rest is unexplained. The sample contains 85,000 to 100,000 clones, more than 80% of them found a single time. The ten largest clones represent roughly 0.22% of the sample. This material consisted of CD4+ or CD8+ T cells sorted from blood, taken in a trial of the OX40 agonist ivuxolimab. The source of these receptors is an adult with an advanced solid tumor such as melanoma, head and neck, liver or kidney cancer.

This clone was counted once. The V and J genes are TRBV5-1 and TRBJ2-5; D unclear. CDR3 length: 11 residues. The germline V and J ends were trimmed by 1 base and 5 bases, with 3 bases remaining between them. Germline CDR1 reads SGHRS; CDR2 reads YFSETQ. CDR3 DNA sequence: TGCGCCAGCAGCTTGACGGAGACCCAGTACTTC. Its translation: CASSLTETQYF.

V usage is TRBV19 and J usage is TRBJ1-2, with a tentative D call TRBD1 (5 bases). With 5 bases removed from V and 6 bases from J, the gap between germline ends came to 16 bases. Germline V lookup: CDR1 LNHDA, CDR2 SQIVND (reference sequence). This CDR3 contains 14 residues. The CDR3 region is CASSPSPDTHGYTF. CDR3 bases: TGTGCCAGTAGTCCGAGTCCGGACACCCATGGCTACACCTTC.

This chain uses TRBV25-1 with TRBJ1-1; a possible D gene is TRBD1 (5 bases). The CDR3 is 17 residues long. Trimming cost V 4 bases and J 0 bases, with 18 bases left between them. From germline, CDR1 is MGHDK and CDR2 SYGVNS. The CDR3 coding sequence is TGTGCCAGCAGTGTCAGTCGGGGGAGTCCCATGAACACTGAAGCTTTCTTT. Its translation: CASSVSRGSPMNTEAFF. Full variable domain (missing parts from reference TRBV25-1 and TRBJ1-1): EADIYQTPRYLVIGTGKKITLECSQTMGHDKMYWYQQDPGMELHLIHYSYGVNSTEKGDLSSESTVSRIRTEHFPLTLESARPSHTSQYLCASSVSRGSPMNTEAFFGQGTRLTVV.

The rearrangement joins TRBV28 to TRBJ1-2; no firm D call. The CDR3 totals 13 residues. Germline assignment: CDR1 MDHEN and CDR2 SYDVKM. V lost 2 bases and J 8 bases, leaving 12 bases between the germline ends. CDR3 sequence reads: CASSLGPSYGYTF. In nucleotides, the CDR3 is TGTGCCAGCAGTTTAGGCCCGTCCTACGGCTACACCTTC.

The chain couples TRBV7-9 to TRBJ1-5, with a tentative D call TRBD1 (6 bases). The V and J ends lost 1 base and 5 bases respectively, with 15 bases between them. Per the germline V gene, CDR1 is SEHNR and CDR2 is FQNEAQ (reference sequence). CDR3 length: 16 residues. As DNA, the CDR3 is TGTGCCAGCAGCTTAGTAAGTGGGGGCTGGGATCAGCCCCAGCATTTT. Amino acid sequence: CASSLVSGGWDQPQHF.

The chain links TRBV30 to TRBJ1-1; D gene uncertain. V lost 4 bases to trimming and J lost 1 base, with 4 bases between them. CDR3 length equals 11 residues. Germline CDR1 reads GTSNPN; CDR2 reads SVGIG (reference sequence). The CDR3 reads CAWKENTEAFF. The CDR3 region has the DNA TGTGCCTGGAAAGAGAACACTGAAGCTTTCTTT.

V gene TRBV7-2 combines with J gene TRBJ1-1; D not certain. The CDR3 is 12 amino acids. The V gene's germline CDR1 is SGHTA and CDR2 FQGNSA. V was trimmed by 5 bases and J by 8 bases, leaving 12 bases between them. Here the CDR3 reads CASSGVVGEAFF. DNA for the CDR3: TGTGCCAGCAGCGGGGTGGTAGGCGAAGCTTTCTTT.